This section outlines one T cell receptor beta chain sequence together with its context. Authors' data handling: Amplification with reference gene primers provided the estimates of nucleated cell counts. Sequencing used immunoSEQ multiplex PCR; TCRdb keeps in-frame clones, though not all of them. The V and J calls and the clone size are those of that table, but D and trimming were determined from the DNA. The data contain fewer than 150,000 clones, approximately 85% of them singletons. J was trimmed by 7 bases and V by 6 bases; bases with no gene match: 5. CDR1 DFQATT and CDR2 SNEGSKA come from the germline V gene (reference sequence). The CDR3 is made up of 11 amino acids. This sample was taken from a study of blood T cell repertoires in COVID-19. Study details: There were acute and convalescent COVID-19 samples, and they came from the United States, Italy and Spain. Nucleic acid was either cDNA or gDNA, and it came from T cells, B-cell-depleted T cells, or PBMCs.

V is TRBV20-1 and J is TRBJ2-5, with 7 bases that match TRBD1. Input material: peripheral blood. This receptor was obtained from a man aged 45-65 years with acute or convalescent COVID-19. The CDR3 loop reads CSADRVGTQYF. The CDR3 DNA reads as TGCAGTGCAGACAGGGTCGGGACCCAGTACTTC.